This TCR beta chain originates from a study of blood T cells in healthy people across ages. As for the study in general: Researchers report that template switching captured about one barcoded beta molecule per two T cells.

The table lists this clonotype with many counts. Its antigen remains unidentified. Through a sample-barcoded 5' primer and a J-beta primer mix, a second PCR was run for roughly 7 to 12 cycles. TCRdb fed the 5' RACE reads into MiXCR, producing one record per CDR3 protein. The sample includes some 1.8 million distinct CDR3 sequences, about 39% seen only once; the top ten take 23%. The study recruited healthy Caucasian donors from Russia who were aged about 6 to 90. The germline V gene encodes CDR1 MGHRA and CDR2 YSYEKL. The CDR3 covers 16 residues. V was trimmed by 5 bases and J by 4 bases, leaving 15 bases between them. Findings of the study overall: A roughly linear fall in TCR beta diversity per million T cells was seen with increasing age. A strong correlation was found between TCR beta diversity and the percentage of naive T cells.

The J gene is TRBJ2-6, the V gene TRBV4-1, with TRBD1 as a possible D gene (5 bases). This TCR came from a human donor in good health. The sample taken for sequencing was blood. The CDR3 DNA sequence: TGCGCCAGCAGCAAAGGGGCAGGGTACGGGGCCAACGTCCTGACTTTC. The encoded protein is CASSKGAGYGANVLTF.